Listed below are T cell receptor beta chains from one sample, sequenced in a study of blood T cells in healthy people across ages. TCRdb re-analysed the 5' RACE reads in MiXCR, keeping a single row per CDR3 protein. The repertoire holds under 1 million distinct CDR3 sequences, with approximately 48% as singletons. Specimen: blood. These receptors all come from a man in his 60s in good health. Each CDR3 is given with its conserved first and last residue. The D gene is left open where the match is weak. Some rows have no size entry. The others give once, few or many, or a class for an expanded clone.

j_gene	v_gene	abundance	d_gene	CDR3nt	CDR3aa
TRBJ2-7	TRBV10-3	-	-	TGTGCCATCGGTGAATCAATAAGGAGGGTCAACGAGCAGTACTTC	CAIGESIRRVNEQYF
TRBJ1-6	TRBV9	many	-	TGTGCCAGCAGCGAGGAGGTCGGGAATTCACCCCTCCACTTT	CASSEEVGNSPLHF
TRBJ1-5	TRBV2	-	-	TGTGCCACCCGAAGTCAGCCCCAGCATTTT	CATRSQPQHF
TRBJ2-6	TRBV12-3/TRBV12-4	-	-	TGTGCCAGCAGTCCGGTGAGGGCTGCTGGGGCCAACGTCCTGACTTTC	CASSPVRAAGANVLTF
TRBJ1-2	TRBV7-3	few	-	TGTGCCAGCAGCCCAGGACAGCCGCCTTATGGCTACACCTTC	CASSPGQPPYGYTF
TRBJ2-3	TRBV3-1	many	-	TGTGCCAGCAGCCGGGGGGCTAGCACAGATACGCAGTATTTT	CASSRGASTDTQYF
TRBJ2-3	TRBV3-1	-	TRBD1	TGTGCCAGCAGCCAATTCACAGGGGGCGCGAGAGATACGCAGTATTTT	CASSQFTGGARDTQYF
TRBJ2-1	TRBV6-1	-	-	TGTGCCAGCAGTACAACGACACTTAGCTCCTACAATGAGCAGTTCTTC	CASSTTTLSSYNEQFF
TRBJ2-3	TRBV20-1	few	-	TGCAGTGCTAGAGAAGGCAGCCCAGATACGCAGTATTTT	CSAREGSPDTQYF
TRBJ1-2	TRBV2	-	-	TGTGCCAGCAGTGGGACGGATACCGGCTACACCTTC	CASSGTDTGYTF
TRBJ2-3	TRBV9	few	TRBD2	TGTGCCAGCAGCGTAGCTGAGCGGGGGGGCTTGACAGATACGCAGTATTTT	CASSVAERGGLTDTQYF
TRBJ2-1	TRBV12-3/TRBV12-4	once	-	TGTGCCAGCATGCTCAGGCCACGCGGGGGCGCAAGCTCCTACAATGAGCAGTTCTTC	CASMLRPRGGASSYNEQFF
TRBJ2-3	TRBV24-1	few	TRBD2	TGTGCCACCAGTGACCTTGGCAAGCGGGGGAACACAGATACGCAGTATTTT	CATSDLGKRGNTDTQYF
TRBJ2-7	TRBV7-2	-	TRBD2	TGTGCCAGCAGCACGAGGGGCGGGGGCGAGCAGTACTTC	CASSTRGGGEQYF
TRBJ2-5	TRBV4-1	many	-	TGCGCCAGCAGCCAAGGGCAGGGATCGGCCCCGGGTAGAGAGACCCAGTACTTC	CASSQGQGSAPGRETQYF
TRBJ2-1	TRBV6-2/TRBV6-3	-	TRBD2	TGTGCCAGCAGATTAGCGGGGCAAATAGGTGAGCAGTTCTTC	CASRLAGQIGEQFF
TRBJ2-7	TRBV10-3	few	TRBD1	TGTGCCATCAGTGATGAGGCAGGGGGCTCCTACGAGCAGTACTTC	CAISDEAGGSYEQYF
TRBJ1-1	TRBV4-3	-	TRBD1	TGCGCCAGCAGCCAAGGGACAGGGATGGACACTGAAGCTTTCTTT	CASSQGTGMDTEAFF
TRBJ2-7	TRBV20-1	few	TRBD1	TGCAGTGCTCCACGACAGGGGTCGCCTTACGAGCAGTACTTC	CSAPRQGSPYEQYF
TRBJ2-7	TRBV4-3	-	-	TGCGCCAGCAGCCAACTTACAGGAGGATCCTACGAGCAGTACTTC	CASSQLTGGSYEQYF
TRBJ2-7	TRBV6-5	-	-	TGTGCCAGCAGTTACTCACTGGGAGCCACCTACGAGCAGTACTTC	CASSYSLGATYEQYF
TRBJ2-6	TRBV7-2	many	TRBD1	TGTGCCAGCAGCTCGGACAGGGCCTCTGGGGCCAACGTCCTGACTTTC	CASSSDRASGANVLTF
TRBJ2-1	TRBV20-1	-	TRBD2	TGCAGTGAAATAGGACTAGCGGGGGGGCAGTTCTTC	CSEIGLAGGQFF
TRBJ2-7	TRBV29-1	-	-	TGCAGCGTTGTCGGTTTAAACTCCTACGAGCAGTACTTC	CSVVGLNSYEQYF
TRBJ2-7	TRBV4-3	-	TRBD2	TGCGCCAGCAGCCAAGGGGCTAGCGGGGCCTACGAGCAGTACTTC	CASSQGASGAYEQYF
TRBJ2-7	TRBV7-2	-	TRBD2	TGTGCCAGCAGCCCGGGGACTAGCGGGGAGTCCTACGAGCAGTACTTC	CASSPGTSGESYEQYF
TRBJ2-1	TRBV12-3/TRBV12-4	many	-	TGTGCCAGCACTAACCAGGAGATTCCTGAGCAGTTCTTC	CASTNQEIPEQFF
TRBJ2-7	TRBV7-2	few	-	TGTGCCAGCAGCATCCGACAGGCCCTGGGAACCTACGAGCAGTACTTC	CASSIRQALGTYEQYF
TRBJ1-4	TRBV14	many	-	TGTGCCAGCAGTTCTAACCGGGGTCCTAATGAAAAACTGTTTTTT	CASSSNRGPNEKLFF
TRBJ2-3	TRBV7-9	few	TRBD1	TGTGCCAGCAGCCATTACAGGGGTAGTACGACAGATACGCAGTATTTT	CASSHYRGSTTDTQYF
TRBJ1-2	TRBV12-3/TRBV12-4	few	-	TGTGCCAGCAGTCTCGGGGGGATGCTTAACTATGGCTACACCTTC	CASSLGGMLNYGYTF
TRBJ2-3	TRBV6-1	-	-	TGTGCCAGCAGCAAACCCAGGGTAAACACAGATACGCAGTATTTT	CASSKPRVNTDTQYF
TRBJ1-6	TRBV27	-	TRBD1	TGTGCCAGCAGTGCCGGGACAGGACCAAGCCCCCTCCACTTT	CASSAGTGPSPLHF
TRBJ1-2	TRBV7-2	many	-	TGTGCCAGCAGCTTAGTCCCCCCGGGGGATCGCGGCTACACCTTC	CASSLVPPGDRGYTF
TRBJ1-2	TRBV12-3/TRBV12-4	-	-	TGTGCCAGCAGTTTAGCGGGGGTACAGGGAAGATATGGCTACACCTTC	CASSLAGVQGRYGYTF
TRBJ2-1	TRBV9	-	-	TGTGCCAGCAGCGTAGCGGGGGAAAACTACAATGGGCAGTTCTTC	CASSVAGENYNGQFF
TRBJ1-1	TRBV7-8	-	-	TGTGCCAGCAGCGTAAACCTGGGGGTGAACACTGAAGCTTTCTTT	CASSVNLGVNTEAFF
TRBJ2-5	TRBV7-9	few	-	TGTGCCAGCAGCCAGGGTAGAAAGACCCAGTACTTC	CASSQGRKTQYF
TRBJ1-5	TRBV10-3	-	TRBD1	TGTGCCATCAGTGAGTCAGGACAGGAGCTGAATCAGCCCCAGCATTTT	CAISESGQELNQPQHF
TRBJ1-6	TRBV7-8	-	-	TGTGCCAGCAGCTTAGTACCGGGGTCACCCCTCCACTTT	CASSLVPGSPLHF
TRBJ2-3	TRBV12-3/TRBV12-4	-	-	TGTGCCAGCAGCAAAAAGGGGGCAGATACGCAGTATTTT	CASSKKGADTQYF
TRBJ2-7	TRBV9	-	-	TGTGCCAGCAGCGTAGACGGTCGGGGAGGCAACGAGCAGTACTTC	CASSVDGRGGNEQYF